This TCR beta chain was profiled in a study of tissue T cells after allogeneic stem cell transplantation. The CDR3 extends over 15 amino acids. Trimming removed 4 bases from V and 14 bases from J, with 21 bases in between. Per the germline V gene, CDR1 is SGHAT and CDR2 is FQDESV (reference sequence). Sequencing of TCRbeta CDR3 at survey depth gave sequences and template counts. Clones were sequenced by immunoSEQ multiplex PCR, and TCRdb holds only the in-frame ones, with some missing. The profile shows more than 8,000 clones, more than 55% of them singletons. Study-level results: Few T cell clones were shared across patients, but motif clusters showed tissue-specific shared signatures. Sampling depth was limited, and the cohort was small and clinically varied. TCR repertoires tracked anatomic similarity, regardless of disease or transplant status.

About this clone itself: Its matching antigen is unknown.

The chain couples TRBV11-1 to TRBJ1-6; tentative D call: TRBD1 (5 bases). This TCR was sampled from a female donor at least 60 years old with lung cancer. Sequencing was performed on tissue from the jejunum, taken at autopsy. The CDR3 region is CASSSDRDLKVALHF. The CDR3 DNA reads as TGTGCCAGCAGCTCGGACCGGGACCTAAAGGTGGCCCTCCACTTT.